This TCR beta chain was sequenced during a study of cytomegalovirus exposure and HLA in healthy donors. Study details: Prior work identified 100 million to 130 million unique TCR beta sequences in some 200 million T cells.

As concerns this clone: Its matching antigen is unknown.

In nominal health when sampled, donors likely had unrecorded immune exposures nonetheless. The study's findings and limits: Specificity of a few CMV-associated chains for CMV antigens was verified in vitro. In most subjects, TCR beta sequences reportedly gave accurate predictions of HLA-A and HLA-B alleles.

PCR used 60 Vbeta primers and 13 Jbeta primers. Clones were read by immunoSEQ multiplex PCR, and TCRdb kept only the in-frame ones, dropping some. The sample yields around 120,000 clones, roughly 82% seen once. This clonotype originated in a human donor in good health. The sample taken for sequencing was PBMCs.

CDR3 DNA sequence: TGCGCCAGCATCTTAGGGGGCTCTCCTGAATACGAGCAGTACTTC. This codes for CASILGGSPEYEQYF. The V gene is TRBV5-1, the J gene TRBJ2-7; TRBD1 aligns across 7 bases. Trimming at V came to 6 bases and at J to 4 bases, leaving 13 bases not matched to a gene. The V gene's germline CDR1 is SGHRS and CDR2 YFSETQ. CDR3 length: 15 amino acids. Variable domain in full (rest from reference TRBV5-1 and TRBJ2-7): KAGVTQTPRYLIKTRGQQVTLSCSPISGHRSVSWYQQTPGQGLQFLFEYFSETQRNKGNFPGRFSGRQFSNSRSEMNVSTLELGDSALYLCASILGGSPEYEQYFGPGTRLTVT.